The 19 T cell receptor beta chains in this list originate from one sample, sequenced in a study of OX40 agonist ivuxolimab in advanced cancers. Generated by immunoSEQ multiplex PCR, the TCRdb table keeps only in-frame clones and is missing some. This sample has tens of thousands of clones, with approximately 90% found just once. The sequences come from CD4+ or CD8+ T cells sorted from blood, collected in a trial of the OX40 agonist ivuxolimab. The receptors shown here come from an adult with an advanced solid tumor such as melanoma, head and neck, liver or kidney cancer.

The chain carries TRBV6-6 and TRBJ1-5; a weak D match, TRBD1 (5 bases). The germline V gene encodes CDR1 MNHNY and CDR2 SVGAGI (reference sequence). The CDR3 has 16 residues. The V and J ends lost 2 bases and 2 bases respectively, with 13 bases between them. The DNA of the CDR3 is TGTGCCAGCAGTTACGTATGGGACCTGGGCAATCAGCCCCAGCATTTT. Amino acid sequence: CASSYVWDLGNQPQHF.

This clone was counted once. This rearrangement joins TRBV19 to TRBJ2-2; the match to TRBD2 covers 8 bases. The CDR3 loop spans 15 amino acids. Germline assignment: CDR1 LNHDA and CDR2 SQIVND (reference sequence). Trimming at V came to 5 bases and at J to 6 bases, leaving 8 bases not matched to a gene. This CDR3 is CASSAGTRAPGELFF. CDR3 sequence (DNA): TGTGCCAGTAGTGCCGGGACTAGGGCCCCCGGGGAGCTGTTTTTT.

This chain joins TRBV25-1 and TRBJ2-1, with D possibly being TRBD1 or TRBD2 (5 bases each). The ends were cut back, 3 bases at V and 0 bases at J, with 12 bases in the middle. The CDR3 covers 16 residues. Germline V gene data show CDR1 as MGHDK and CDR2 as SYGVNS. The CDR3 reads CASSDWDASSYNEQFF. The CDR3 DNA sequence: TGTGCCAGCAGTGATTGGGACGCCAGCTCCTACAATGAGCAGTTCTTC. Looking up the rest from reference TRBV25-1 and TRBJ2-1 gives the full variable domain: EADIYQTPRYLVIGTGKKITLECSQTMGHDKMYWYQQDPGMELHLIHYSYGVNSTEKGDLSSESTVSRIRTEHFPLTLESARPSHTSQYLCASSDWDASSYNEQFFGPGTRLTVL.

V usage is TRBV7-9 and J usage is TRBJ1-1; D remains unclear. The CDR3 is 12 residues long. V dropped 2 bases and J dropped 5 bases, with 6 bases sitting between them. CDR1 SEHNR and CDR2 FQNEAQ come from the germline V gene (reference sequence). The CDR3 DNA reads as TGTGCCAGCAGCTTATATGGAACTGAAGCTTTCTTT. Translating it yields CASSLYGTEAFF.

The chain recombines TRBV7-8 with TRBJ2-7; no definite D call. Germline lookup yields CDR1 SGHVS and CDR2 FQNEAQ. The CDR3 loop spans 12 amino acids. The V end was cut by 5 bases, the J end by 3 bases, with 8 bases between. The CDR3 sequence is CASSPWSYEQYF. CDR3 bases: TGTGCCAGCAGCCCTTGGAGCTACGAGCAGTACTTC. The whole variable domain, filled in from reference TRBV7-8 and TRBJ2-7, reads GAGVSQSPRYKVAKRGQDVALRCDPISGHVSLFWYQQALGQGPEFLTYFQNEAQLDKSGLPSDRFFAERPEGSVSTLKIQRTQQEDSAVYLCASSPWSYEQYFGPGTRLTVT.

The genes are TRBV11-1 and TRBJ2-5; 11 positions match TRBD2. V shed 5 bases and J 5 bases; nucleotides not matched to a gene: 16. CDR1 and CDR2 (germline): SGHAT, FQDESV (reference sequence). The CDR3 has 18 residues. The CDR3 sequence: CASSGLLAGEIRWETQYF. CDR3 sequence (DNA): TGTGCCAGCAGCGGTTTACTAGCGGGAGAAATAAGGTGGGAGACCCAGTACTTC.

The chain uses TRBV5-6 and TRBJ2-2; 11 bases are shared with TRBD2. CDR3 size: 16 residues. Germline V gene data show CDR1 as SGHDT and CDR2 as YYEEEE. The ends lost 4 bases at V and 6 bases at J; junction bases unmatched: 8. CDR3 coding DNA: TGTGCCAGCAGCACCTGGACTAGCGGGTTCCCCGGGGAGCTGTTTTTT. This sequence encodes CASSTWTSGFPGELFF.

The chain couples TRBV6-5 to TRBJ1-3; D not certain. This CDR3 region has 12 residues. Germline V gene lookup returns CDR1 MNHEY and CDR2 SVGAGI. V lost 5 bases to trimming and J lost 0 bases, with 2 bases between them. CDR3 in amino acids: CASSTSGNTIYF. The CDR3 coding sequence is TGTGCCAGCAGTACCTCTGGAAACACCATATATTTT.

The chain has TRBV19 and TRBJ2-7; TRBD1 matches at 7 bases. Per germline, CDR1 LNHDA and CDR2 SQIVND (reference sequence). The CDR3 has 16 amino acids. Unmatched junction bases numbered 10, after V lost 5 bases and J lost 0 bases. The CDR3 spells CASSLSGTADSYEQYF. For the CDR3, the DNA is TGTGCCAGTAGTCTGTCCGGGACAGCCGACTCCTACGAGCAGTACTTC.

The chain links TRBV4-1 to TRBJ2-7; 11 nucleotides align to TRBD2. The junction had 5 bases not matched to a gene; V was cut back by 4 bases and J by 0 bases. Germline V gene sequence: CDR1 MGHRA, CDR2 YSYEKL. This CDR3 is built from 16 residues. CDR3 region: CASSRLAGGSSYEQYF. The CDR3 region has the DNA TGCGCCAGCAGCCGATTAGCGGGAGGGAGCTCCTACGAGCAGTACTTC.

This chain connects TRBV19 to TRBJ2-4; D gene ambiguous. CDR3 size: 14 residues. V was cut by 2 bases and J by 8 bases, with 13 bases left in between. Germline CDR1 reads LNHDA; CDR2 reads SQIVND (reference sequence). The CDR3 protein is CASSISSLVDIQYF. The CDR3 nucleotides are TGTGCCAGTAGTATATCCAGTTTAGTGGACATTCAGTACTTC.

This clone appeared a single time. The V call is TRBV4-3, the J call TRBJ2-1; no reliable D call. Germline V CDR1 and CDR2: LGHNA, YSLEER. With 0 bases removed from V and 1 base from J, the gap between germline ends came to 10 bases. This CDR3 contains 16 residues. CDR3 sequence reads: CASSQDYASSYNEQFF. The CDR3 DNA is TGCGCCAGCAGCCAAGATTACGCTAGTTCCTACAATGAGCAGTTCTTC.

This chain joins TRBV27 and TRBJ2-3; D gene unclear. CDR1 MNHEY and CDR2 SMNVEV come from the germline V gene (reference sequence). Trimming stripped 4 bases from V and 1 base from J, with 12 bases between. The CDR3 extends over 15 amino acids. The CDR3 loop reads CASSSPSEGTDTQYF. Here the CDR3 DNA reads TGTGCCAGCAGTTCCCCCTCGGAAGGCACAGATACGCAGTATTTT.

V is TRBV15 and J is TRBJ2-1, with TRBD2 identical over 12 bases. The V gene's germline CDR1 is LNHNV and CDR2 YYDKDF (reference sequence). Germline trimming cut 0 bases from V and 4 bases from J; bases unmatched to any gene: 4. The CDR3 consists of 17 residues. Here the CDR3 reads CATSRDRLAGGYNEQFF. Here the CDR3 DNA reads TGTGCCACCAGCAGAGATCGGCTAGCGGGAGGGTACAATGAGCAGTTCTTC.

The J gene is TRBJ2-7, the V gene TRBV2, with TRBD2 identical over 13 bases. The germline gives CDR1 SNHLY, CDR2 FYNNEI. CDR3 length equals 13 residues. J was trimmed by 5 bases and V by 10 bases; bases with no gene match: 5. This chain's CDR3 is CAKGLAGRDEQYF. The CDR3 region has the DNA TGTGCCAAGGGACTAGCGGGAAGGGACGAGCAGTACTTC.

The CDR3 region has the DNA TGCGCCAGCAGCTCCGGACAGGAGTCCTACGAGCAGTACTTC. This encodes CASSSGQESYEQYF. The chain uses TRBV5-1 and TRBJ2-7; the match to TRBD1 covers 7 bases. The junction had 4 bases not matched to a gene; V was cut back by 3 bases and J by 1 base. The CDR3 runs 14 residues. Germline V gives CDR1 SGHRS, CDR2 YFSETQ.

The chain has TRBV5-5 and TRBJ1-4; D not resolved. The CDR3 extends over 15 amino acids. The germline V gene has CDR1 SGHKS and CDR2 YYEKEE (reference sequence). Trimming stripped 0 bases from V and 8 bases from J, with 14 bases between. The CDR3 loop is CASSLDPAISEKLFF. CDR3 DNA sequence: TGTGCCAGCAGCTTGGACCCGGCTATATCGGAAAAACTGTTTTTT.

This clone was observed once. CDR3 sequence reads: CASSLGRERYEQYF. Here the CDR3 DNA reads TGTGCCAGCAGTTTAGGGCGGGAGAGATACGAGCAGTACTTC. The chain joins TRBV27 to TRBJ2-7, with 7 bases matching TRBD2. The ends lost 2 bases at V and 4 bases at J; junction bases unmatched: 5. In germline, CDR1 is MNHEY, CDR2 SMNVEV (reference sequence). This CDR3 contains 14 residues.

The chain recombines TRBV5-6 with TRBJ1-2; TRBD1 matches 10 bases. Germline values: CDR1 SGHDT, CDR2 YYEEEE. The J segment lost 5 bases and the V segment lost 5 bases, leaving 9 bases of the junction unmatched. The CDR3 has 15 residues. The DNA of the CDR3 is TGTGCCAGCAGTCAAACCGGGACAGGGGAATATGGCTACACCTTC. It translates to CASSQTGTGEYGYTF.